These 19 T cell receptor beta chains were all obtained from the same sample, sequenced in a study of T cells in Graves' hyperthyroidism and ophthalmopathy. The investigators amplified TCR beta CDR3 regions from RNA transcripts. The TCR CDR3 was amplified in a first-round RT-PCR using the HTBI primer set. TCRdb itself ran the multiplex PCR reads through MiXCR, one entry per CDR3 protein. The table lists about 420,000 distinct CDR3 sequences, around 14% of them singletons. Sequencing was done on a sample of blood. These receptors were obtained from a woman between 18 and 30 years old with Graves' hyperthyroidism.

This clonotype was detected many times. This rearrangement joins TRBV5-1 to TRBJ2-3; 8 bases agree with TRBD2. Germline V gene sequence: CDR1 SGHRS, CDR2 YFSETQ. This CDR3 spans 15 amino acids. After removal of 0 bases from V and 5 bases from J, the junction contained 5 bases not matched to a gene. The CDR3 here is CASSLELADRDTQYF. CDR3 sequence (DNA): TGCGCCAGCAGCTTGGAACTAGCGGACCGAGATACGCAGTATTTT.

The chain carries TRBV6-1 and TRBJ1-2; TRBD1 might be the D (6 bases). The length of the CDR3 is 14 residues. Per germline, CDR1 MNHNS and CDR2 SASEGT. V shed 4 bases and J shed 4 bases, with 13 bases lying between them. The CDR3 DNA reads as TGTGCCAGCAGTGGGACAGCGTTTACCTATGGCTACACCTTC. Translated: CASSGTAFTYGYTF.

In this sample, this clonotype turned up many times. The chain couples TRBV30 to TRBJ2-1, with D maybe TRBD1 (5 bases). The V end lost 2 bases, the J end lost 9 bases, and 14 bases lay between the germline ends. There are 13 residues in the CDR3. CDR1 GTSNPN and CDR2 SVGIG come from the germline V gene (reference sequence). The CDR3 protein is CAWSRWGPVEQFF. In DNA form, the CDR3 reads TGTGCCTGGAGTCGGTGGGGCCCCGTTGAGCAGTTCTTC.

This clonotype was recorded at least ten times. This sequence joins TRBV7-2 and TRBJ2-5; 7 bases map to TRBD2. The CDR3 is 17 residues long. The V gene's germline CDR1 is SGHTA and CDR2 FQGNSA. Trimming cost V 4 bases and J 5 bases; bases outside gene matches: 16. Here the CDR3 reads CASSSPAMAGVGETQYF. DNA for the CDR3: TGTGCCAGCAGCTCCCCGGCGATGGCGGGGGTTGGTGAGACCCAGTACTTC.

The table lists this clonotype with many counts. The rearrangement uses TRBV2 and TRBJ2-7, with a weak D call TRBD2 (6 bases). This CDR3 region has 14 residues. Trimming pared 6 bases from V and 8 bases from J, leaving 20 bases between. Germline V gene data show CDR1 as SNHLY and CDR2 as FYNNEI. CDR3 in amino acids: CASRSSGNRGKQYF. As DNA, the CDR3 is TGTGCCAGCAGGAGTAGCGGCAACCGAGGGAAGCAGTACTTC.

This clonotype was counted ten times or more. V is TRBV12-3 or TRBV12-4 and J is TRBJ2-1, with 14 bases matching TRBD2. The CDR3 sequence is 14 residues long. Germline trimming cut 6 bases from V and 7 bases from J; bases unmatched to any gene: 2. CDR3 nucleotides: TGTGCCAGCAGCAGACTAGCGGGAGGGAATGAGCAGTTCTTC. Translation gives CASSRLAGGNEQFF.

As concerns this clonotype: A much larger clone sits a single nucleotide away, making a read error possible. The chain carries TRBV28 and TRBJ1-2, with a weak D call TRBD1 (5 bases). Germline V gene data show CDR1 as MDHEN and CDR2 as SYDVKM. The CDR3 contains 15 residues. The CDR3: CAGSLSGLGGYGYTF. CDR3 sequence (DNA): TGTGCCGGCAGTTTATCAGGGCTCGGGGGCTATGGCTACACCTTC.

This clonotype was observed many times. The rearrangement uses TRBV2 and TRBJ1-5; the D gene is possibly TRBD1 (6 bases). The CDR3 runs 14 residues. V lost 1 base and J 7 bases, leaving 11 bases between the germline ends. Germline V gives CDR1 SNHLY, CDR2 FYNNEI. In nucleotides, the CDR3 is TGTGCCAGCAGTGAAGTCACAGGGAAACAGCCCCAGCATTTT. Translating it yields CASSEVTGKQPQHF.

This clonotype was picked up many times. V usage is TRBV3-1 and J usage is TRBJ2-5; 7 bases map to TRBD2. The CDR3 contains 18 residues. Trimming took 2 bases from V and 4 from J; bases not matched to a gene: 16. Germline values: CDR1 LGHDT, CDR2 YNNKEL (reference sequence). CDR3 in DNA: TGTGCCAGCAGCCAAACGTCAACTGCGGGGGTAGTGCTAGAGACCCAGTACTTC. Translated, it gives CASSQTSTAGVVLETQYF.

The table lists this clonotype with many counts. DNA for the CDR3: TGTGCCAGCAGCCCGGACAGAGGGGCAGATACGCAGTATTTT. This encodes CASSPDRGADTQYF. The chain links TRBV7-3 to TRBJ2-3; D is possibly TRBD1 (6 bases). V was cut by 5 bases and J by 4 bases, with 13 bases left in between. The CDR3 is 14 amino acids. Per the germline V gene, CDR1 is SGHTA and CDR2 is FQGTGA.

This clonotype was picked up a small number of times. The V call is TRBV12-3 or TRBV12-4, the J call TRBJ1-2; TRBD1 is a possible D gene (6 bases). The CDR3 length is 12 residues. Trimming removed 3 bases at V and 5 bases at J, with 7 bases between. The CDR3, as DNA: TGTGCCAGCAGTTTCGGACAGTATGGCTACACCTTC. Translated, it gives CASSFGQYGYTF.

This clonotype was counted at least ten times. The chain couples TRBV20-1 to TRBJ1-4; D is ambiguous. From germline, CDR1 is DFQATT and CDR2 SNEGSKA (reference sequence). There are 13 residues in the CDR3. The V gene lost 1 base and the J gene lost 5 bases, with 8 bases spanning the gap. CDR3 nucleotides: TGCAGTGCTAGAGGGCTGACCAATGAAAAACTGTTTTTT. It translates to CSARGLTNEKLFF.

This clonotype was seen at least ten times. V and J are TRBV11-2 and TRBJ2-3, with D tentatively TRBD2 (5 bases). The CDR3 has 15 amino acids. Per germline, CDR1 SGHAT and CDR2 FQNNGV. V was trimmed by 4 bases and J by 2 bases, leaving 13 bases between them. The CDR3 DNA is TGTGCCAGCAGCTCAAAAGGCGGGTTCACAGATACGCAGTATTTT. It is translated as CASSSKGGFTDTQYF. The whole variable domain, filled in from reference TRBV11-2 and TRBJ2-3, reads EAGVAQSPRYKIIEKRQSVAFWCNPISGHATLYWYQQILGQGPKLLIQFQNNGVVDDSQLPKDRFSAERLKGVDSTLKIQPAKLEDSAVYLCASSSKGGFTDTQYFGPGTRLTVL.

This rearrangement joins TRBV6-4 to TRBJ2-7; the D gene is possibly TRBD2 (6 bases). The length of the CDR3 is 12 residues. CDR1 and CDR2 from the germline V gene are MRHNA and SNTAGT. V was clipped by 8 bases and J by 6 bases, with 14 bases between them. DNA for the CDR3: TGTGCCAGCTCACCACCCGGGAGCGAGCAGTACTTC. Its translation is CASSPPGSEQYF.

This clonotype was picked up many times. Relative to the germline gene, one junction end is altered; a read error may explain this. The V and J genes are TRBV3-1 and TRBJ2-5; D not resolved. CDR1 is LGHDT and CDR2 is YNNKEL in the germline V gene (reference sequence). This CDR3 is 11 amino acids long. The CDR3 sequence: CASSQETTQDF. The CDR3 bases are TGTGCCAGCAGCCAAGAAACTACCCAGGACTTC.

This clonotype was seen only a few times. This chain joins TRBV5-1 and TRBJ2-5; 10 bases match TRBD2. Trimming cost V 4 bases and J 0 bases; bases outside gene matches: 6. CDR1 SGHRS and CDR2 YFSETQ come from the germline V gene. The length of the CDR3 is 16 residues. CDR3 protein: CASSRPGLANQETQYF. Here the CDR3 DNA reads TGCGCCAGCAGCCGGCCGGGACTAGCGAACCAAGAGACCCAGTACTTC. Based on the CDR3 plus reference TRBV5-1 and TRBJ2-5, the full variable domain is KAGVTQTPRYLIKTRGQQVTLSCSPISGHRSVSWYQQTPGQGLQFLFEYFSETQRNKGNFPGRFSGRQFSNSRSEMNVSTLELGDSALYLCASSRPGLANQETQYFGPGTRLLVL.

This clonotype was picked up many times. This chain connects TRBV5-5 to TRBJ2-5; D is ambiguous. V lost 1 base, J lost 0 bases, and 10 bases lay in between. Germline CDR1 reads SGHKS; CDR2 reads YYEKEE (reference sequence). CDR3 length equals 15 residues. The CDR3: CASSLRKGYQETQYF. The CDR3 coding sequence is TGTGCCAGCAGCTTGAGGAAGGGATACCAAGAGACCCAGTACTTC.

J is TRBJ1-2 and V is TRBV15, with no clear D. Germline CDR1 is LNHNV and CDR2 is YYDKDF (reference sequence). Trimming left V 0 bases short and J 3 bases short, with 11 bases between. The CDR3 contains 15 residues. Here the CDR3 reads CATSRDREIDYGYTF. The CDR3 region has the DNA TGTGCCACCAGCAGAGATCGAGAGATAGACTATGGCTACACCTTC.

This clonotype was picked up many times. The chain links TRBV12-3 or TRBV12-4 to TRBJ1-1; D remains ambiguous. This CDR3 contains 12 residues. With 8 bases removed from V and 5 bases from J, the gap between germline ends came to 12 bases. The CDR3 reads CASWNMVTEAFF. CDR3 in DNA: TGTGCCAGCTGGAATATGGTTACTGAAGCTTTCTTT.